One sample yielded the 5 T cell receptor beta chains listed below, sequenced in a study of shared clonotypes between healthy human individuals. Assay: immunoSEQ multiplex PCR; the TCRdb copy retains only in-frame clones and omits some. Of 2 million to 3 million clones detected, 93% appear once; the ten largest clones hold approximately 0.36%. Material: naive CD4+ T cells from PBMCs. Subset in this sample: CD45RA+ positively selected. The receptors shown here come from a man younger than 35 in good health. Some clones in this sample may be carry-over from other donors' samples.

The V gene is TRBV11-2, the J gene TRBJ2-7; 10 bases match TRBD1. The ends lost 5 bases at V and 1 base at J; junction bases unmatched: 8. The CDR3 extends over 16 amino acids. Germline assignment: CDR1 SGHAT and CDR2 FQNNGV. In DNA form, the CDR3 reads TGTGCCAGCAGCCCGGGACAGGGGACTCTTTCCTACGAGCAGTACTTC. This translates into CASSPGQGTLSYEQYF.

J is TRBJ1-4 and V is TRBV5-1; D ambiguous. The germline gives CDR1 SGHRS, CDR2 YFSETQ. V was cut by 5 bases and J by 3 bases, with 14 bases left in between. The CDR3 is 15 amino acids. As DNA, the CDR3 is TGCGCCAGCAGGAAACAGCCAGAAGCTAATGAAAAACTGTTTTTT. Translating gives CASRKQPEANEKLFF. Full variable domain (remainder filled in from reference TRBV5-1 and TRBJ1-4): KAGVTQTPRYLIKTRGQQVTLSCSPISGHRSVSWYQQTPGQGLQFLFEYFSETQRNKGNFPGRFSGRQFSNSRSEMNVSTLELGDSALYLCASRKQPEANEKLFFGSGTQLSVL.

The chain has TRBV28 and TRBJ2-5, with TRBD2 matching over 8 bases. Germline loops: CDR1 MDHEN, CDR2 SYDVKM. V trimming: 8 bases; J trimming: 4 bases; junction bases outside the gene matches: 12. The CDR3 is 15 amino acids. The CDR3 spells CASSLAWAGGETQYF. The CDR3 DNA is TGTGCCAGCTCGCTCGCTTGGGCGGGAGGAGAGACCCAGTACTTC.

The rearrangement links TRBV27 to TRBJ2-7; 12 positions agree with TRBD1. This CDR3 is built from 13 residues. Germline CDR1 reads MNHEY; CDR2 reads SMNVEV (reference sequence). As DNA, the CDR3 is TGTGGCTCTCGGGGGACAGGGGGCGGCGAGCAGTACTTC. Encoded protein: CGSRGTGGGEQYF.

As regards this clone: A read error may account for a junction end that differs from germline. The rearrangement joins TRBV27 to TRBJ1-1, with D hard to call. This CDR3 has 12 residues. Looked up from germline, CDR1 is MNHEY and CDR2 is SMNVEV (reference sequence). In DNA, the CDR3 is TGTGCCGGCAGAACTCATACCGATGAAGCTTTCTTT. Residues: CAGRTHTDEAFF.